Shown below are 10 T cell receptor beta chains from a single sample sequenced in a study of shared clonotypes between healthy human individuals. Sequencing was performed with immunoSEQ multiplex PCR; in TCRdb, only in-frame clones are kept and a portion is missing. The sample yields around 560,000 clones, roughly 95% seen once. CD45RO-negative, CCR7-positively selected cells formed the naive CD8 fraction, excluding terminally differentiated effector memory CD45RA+ cells. What was sequenced was naive CD8+ T cells sorted from blood. These receptors all stem from a woman aged 25-40 years in good health.

A single count supports this clone. V and J are TRBV28 and TRBJ2-3; D not certain. The CDR3 loop spans 12 amino acids. CDR1 is MDHEN and CDR2 is SYDVKM in the germline V gene. Trimming took off 6 bases at V and 2 bases at J, with 6 bases between the two ends. CDR3 residues: CASSRATDTQYF. In nucleotides, the CDR3 is TGTGCCAGCAGCCGTGCCACAGATACGCAGTATTTT.

V gene TRBV19 combines with J gene TRBJ1-5; tentative D call: TRBD1 (5 bases). V shed 5 bases and J shed 2 bases, with 13 bases lying between them. Germline CDR1 reads LNHDA; CDR2 reads SQIVND (reference sequence). The CDR3 spans 15 residues. The CDR3 sequence: CASSGQGGGNQPQHF. In DNA form, the CDR3 reads TGTGCCAGTAGTGGGCAGGGAGGAGGCAATCAGCCCCAGCATTTT.

The V and J genes are TRBV9 and TRBJ1-1, with D unclear. The CDR3 is 13 amino acids. Germline V lookup: CDR1 SGDLS, CDR2 YYNGEE. The V gene lost 1 base and the J gene lost 4 bases, with 8 bases spanning the gap. The CDR3 DNA sequence: TGTGCCAGCAGCGTATTGCGCGGCACTGAAGCTTTCTTT. Protein: CASSVLRGTEAFF.

The chain couples TRBV9 to TRBJ1-5; 7 bases fit TRBD1. The junction had 5 bases not matched to a gene; V was cut back by 7 bases and J by 7 bases. Germline V gene data show CDR1 as SGDLS and CDR2 as YYNGEE. This CDR3 is built from 12 residues. The CDR3, as DNA: TGTGCCAGCGGCCGACAGGGCCAGCCCCAGCATTTT. The encoded protein is CASGRQGQPQHF.

The genes are TRBV9 and TRBJ1-3, with TRBD1 matching over 7 bases. The V and J ends lost 0 bases and 4 bases, in that order; junction bases with no gene match: 7. Germline loops: CDR1 SGDLS, CDR2 YYNGEE. This CDR3 has 16 amino acids. CDR3 sequence reads: CASSVARGRGGNTIYF. The CDR3 DNA sequence: TGTGCCAGCAGCGTAGCTAGGGGGCGCGGAGGAAACACCATATATTTT.

The chain is built from TRBV7-3 and TRBJ2-3; TRBD2 agrees at 8 bases. Trimming removed 1 base from V and 0 bases from J; junction bases left unmatched: 9. Germline lookup yields CDR1 SGHTA and CDR2 FQGTGA. The CDR3 consists of 18 residues. In DNA form, the CDR3 reads TGTGCCAGCAGCTTAAACCCTGGGGTAGCGGGAAGCACAGATACGCAGTATTTT. It codes for CASSLNPGVAGSTDTQYF.

This chain uses TRBV5-1 with TRBJ2-4; D not certain. Looked up from germline, CDR1 is SGHRS and CDR2 is YFSETQ. Trimming took 5 bases from V and 2 from J, leaving 14 bases between them. The CDR3 covers 15 residues. The CDR3 loop reads CASRPRPGSKNIQYF. The CDR3 nucleotides are TGCGCCAGCAGACCACGGCCGGGCTCCAAAAACATTCAGTACTTC.

The sample holds one count of this clone. The V call is TRBV27, the J call TRBJ1-2, with TRBD1 matching 7 bases. The CDR3 consists of 14 residues. V lost 2 bases to trimming and J lost 7 bases; unmatched junction nucleotides: 7. Germline V gene data show CDR1 as MNHEY and CDR2 as SMNVEV (reference sequence). CDR3 residues: CASSLTGAGGGYTF. CDR3 DNA: TGTGCCAGCAGTTTAACAGGGGCCGGGGGTGGCTACACCTTC.

The V gene is TRBV18, the J gene TRBJ2-7, with 7 nucleotides matching TRBD1. The length of the CDR3 is 15 residues. J was trimmed by 2 bases and V by 5 bases; bases with no gene match: 9. The V gene's germline CDR1 is KGHSH and CDR2 LQKENI. CDR3 protein: CASSLSGQETYEQYF. In DNA form, the CDR3 reads TGTGCCAGCTCATTGAGCGGACAGGAGACCTACGAGCAGTACTTC. The full variable domain, its missing parts supplied by reference TRBV18 and TRBJ2-7, is NAGVMQNPRHLVRRRGQEARLRCSPMKGHSHVYWYRQLPEEGLKFMVYLQKENIIDESGMPKERFSAEFPKEGPSILRIQQVVRGDSAAYFCASSLSGQETYEQYFGPGTRLTVT.

This clone was observed once. This rearrangement joins TRBV2 to TRBJ2-7, with TRBD1 matching over 9 bases. The V and J ends lost 5 bases and 1 base, in that order; junction bases with no gene match: 3. Looked up from germline, CDR1 is SNHLY and CDR2 is FYNNEI. The CDR3 sequence is 14 residues long. The CDR3 DNA reads TGTGCCAGCAGTCTAGGACAGGGGTCCTACGAGCAGTACTTC. It codes for CASSLGQGSYEQYF.